Shown below are 3 T cell receptor beta chains from a single sample sequenced in a study of read filtering for tumor transcriptome and immune sequencing (dated by TCRdb to between 2020 and 2021). Instrument on record: Illumina HiSeq 4000. The Immunoverse kit was used to build TCR libraries from about 430 ng RNA, with molecular barcoded adaptors covering alpha/delta and beta/gamma chains. TCRdb reran the public reads through fastp at Q25 and MiXCR, keeping productive beta chains. For every CDR3 protein sequence, its rows merge into one entry that carries the most common genes and DNA. This sample gives 62,000 or so distinct CDR3 sequences in total; 20% of them show up just once. Jointly, the top ten make up about 17% of the sample. The source material was a population of CD138-negative cells sorted from bone marrow. The cell subset or site label here, explained by the study, means: bone marrow mononuclear cells depleted of CD138+ plasma/myeloma cells by negative magnetic selection. The receptors stem from a donor at least 40 years old with multiple myeloma.

The chain is built from TRBV7-9 and TRBJ1-1, with D unclear. With 5 bases removed from V and 5 bases from J, the gap between germline ends came to 15 bases. Germline CDR1 SEHNR, CDR2 FQNEAQ (reference sequence). The CDR3 totals 14 residues. CDR3 sequence (DNA): TGTGCCAGCAGCCTAGGAAAGGGTCGGACTGAAGCTTTCTTT. It translates to CASSLGKGRTEAFF. Full variable domain (outside the CDR3, taken from reference TRBV7-9 and TRBJ1-1): DTGVSQNPRHKITKRGQNVTFRCDPISEHNRLYWYRQTLGQGPEFLTYFQNEAQLEKSRLLSDRFSAERPKGSFSTLEIQRTEQGDSAMYLCASSLGKGRTEAFFGQGTRLTVV.

This clonotype was counted a few times. The chain carries TRBV11-2 and TRBJ2-3; 9 nucleotides line up with TRBD2. This CDR3 contains 14 residues. Germline lookup yields CDR1 SGHAT and CDR2 FQNNGV. Trimming cost V 6 bases and J 2 bases; bases outside gene matches: 3. CDR3 residues: CASRKREVTDTQYF. DNA for the CDR3: TGTGCCAGCAGAAAGCGGGAGGTCACAGATACGCAGTATTTT.

This clonotype was recorded many times. This sequence joins TRBV19 and TRBJ1-5; D is ambiguous. This CDR3 comprises 13 residues. Trimming took off 5 bases at V and 6 bases at J, with 11 bases between the two ends. CDR1 is LNHDA and CDR2 is SQIVND in the germline V gene (reference sequence). CDR3 in amino acids: CASSLETGQPQHF. The CDR3 DNA reads TGTGCCAGTAGTCTTGAAACGGGTCAGCCCCAGCATTTT.